The T cell receptor (beta chain) under discussion was sequenced for a study of blood T cell repertoires in COVID-19. In the study overall: Sites in the United States, Italy and Spain provided acute and convalescent COVID-19 samples. T cells, B-cell-depleted T cells, or PBMCs provided the cDNA or gDNA that served as material.

The V gene's germline CDR1 is SGHAT and CDR2 FQNNGV. V lost 4 bases and J lost 5; bases outside the gene matches: 7. The CDR3 runs 16 residues. Individuals aged about 18 to 89 years were recruited from fewer than 25 US areas. Source study methods: Reference gene primer amplification yielded estimated nucleated cell counts. Produced via immunoSEQ multiplex PCR; TCRdb's table is partial and in-frame only. For V, J and clone size, that table is used; D and trimming come from the DNA. The sample records 210,000 or so clones, over 80% being singletons. The chain carries TRBV11-2 and TRBJ2-2; 10 bases agree with TRBD2. The sample consisted of PBMCs or T cells enriched from blood (not recorded which). This clonotype was sampled from a woman aged 25-40 years who had been exposed to COVID-19. The CDR3 region is CASSYIAGGETGELFF. In nucleotides, the CDR3 is TGTGCCAGCAGCTATATAGCGGGAGGAGAGACCGGGGAGCTGTTTTTT.